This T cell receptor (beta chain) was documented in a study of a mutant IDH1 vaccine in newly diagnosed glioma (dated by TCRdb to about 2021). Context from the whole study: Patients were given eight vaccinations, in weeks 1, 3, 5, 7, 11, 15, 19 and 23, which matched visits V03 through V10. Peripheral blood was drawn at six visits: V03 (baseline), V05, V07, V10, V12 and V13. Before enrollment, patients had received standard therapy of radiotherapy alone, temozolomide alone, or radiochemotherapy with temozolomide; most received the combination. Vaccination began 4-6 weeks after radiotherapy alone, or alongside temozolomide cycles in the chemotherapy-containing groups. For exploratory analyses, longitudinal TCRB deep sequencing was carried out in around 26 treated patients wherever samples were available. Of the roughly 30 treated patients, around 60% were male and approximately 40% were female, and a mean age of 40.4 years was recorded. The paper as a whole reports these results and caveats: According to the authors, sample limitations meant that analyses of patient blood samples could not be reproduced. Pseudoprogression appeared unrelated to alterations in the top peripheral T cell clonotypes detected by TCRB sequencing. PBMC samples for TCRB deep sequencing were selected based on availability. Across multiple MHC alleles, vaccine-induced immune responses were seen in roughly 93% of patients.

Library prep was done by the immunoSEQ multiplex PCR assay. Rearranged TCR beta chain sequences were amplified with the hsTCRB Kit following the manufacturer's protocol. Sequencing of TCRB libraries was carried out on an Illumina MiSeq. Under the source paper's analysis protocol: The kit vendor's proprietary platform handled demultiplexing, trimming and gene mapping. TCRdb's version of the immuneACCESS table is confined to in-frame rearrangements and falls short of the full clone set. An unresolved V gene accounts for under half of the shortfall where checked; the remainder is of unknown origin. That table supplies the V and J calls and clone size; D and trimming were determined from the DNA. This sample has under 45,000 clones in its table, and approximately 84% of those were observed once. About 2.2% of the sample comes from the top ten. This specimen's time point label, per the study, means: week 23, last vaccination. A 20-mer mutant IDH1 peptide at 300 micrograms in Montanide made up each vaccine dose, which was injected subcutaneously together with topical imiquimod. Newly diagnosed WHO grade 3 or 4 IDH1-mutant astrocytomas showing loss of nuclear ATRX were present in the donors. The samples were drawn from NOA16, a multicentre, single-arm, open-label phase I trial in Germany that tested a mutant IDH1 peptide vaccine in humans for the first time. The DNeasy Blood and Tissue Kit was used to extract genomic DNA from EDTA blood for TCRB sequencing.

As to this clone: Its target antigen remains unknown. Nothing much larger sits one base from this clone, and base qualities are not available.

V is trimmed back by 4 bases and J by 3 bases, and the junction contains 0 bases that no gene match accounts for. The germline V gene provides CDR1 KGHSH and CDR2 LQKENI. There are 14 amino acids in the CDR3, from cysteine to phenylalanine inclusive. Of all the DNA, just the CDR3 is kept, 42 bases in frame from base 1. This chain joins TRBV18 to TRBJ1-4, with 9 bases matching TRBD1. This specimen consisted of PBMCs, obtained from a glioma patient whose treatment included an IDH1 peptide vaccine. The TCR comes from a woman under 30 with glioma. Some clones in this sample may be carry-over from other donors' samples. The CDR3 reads CASSRTGANEKLFF. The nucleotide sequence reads TGTGCCAGCTCACGGACAGGGGCTAATGAAAAACTGTTTTTT.